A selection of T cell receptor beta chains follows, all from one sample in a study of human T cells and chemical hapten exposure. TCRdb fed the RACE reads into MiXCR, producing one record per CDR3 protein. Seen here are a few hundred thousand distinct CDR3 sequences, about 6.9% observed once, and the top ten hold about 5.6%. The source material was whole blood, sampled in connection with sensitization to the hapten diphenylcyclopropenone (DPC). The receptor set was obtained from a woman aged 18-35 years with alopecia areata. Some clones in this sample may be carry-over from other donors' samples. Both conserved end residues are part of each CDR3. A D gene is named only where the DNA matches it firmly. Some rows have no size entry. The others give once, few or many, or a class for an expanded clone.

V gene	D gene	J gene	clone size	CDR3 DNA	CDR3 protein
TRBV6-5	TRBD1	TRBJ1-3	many	TGTGCCAGCAGTCGGACAGGGACGACTGGAAACACCATATATTTT	CASSRTGTTGNTIYF
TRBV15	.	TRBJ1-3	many	TGTGCCACCAGCAGAGATCGTACAAACACCATATATTTT	CATSRDRTNTIYF
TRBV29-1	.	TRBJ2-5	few	TGCAGCGGCCGGGCCACTAAAGAGACCCAGTACTTC	CSGRATKETQYF
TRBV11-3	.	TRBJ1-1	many	TGTGCCAGCAGCACCGCAGGGCCGAACACTGAAGCTTTCTTT	CASSTAGPNTEAFF
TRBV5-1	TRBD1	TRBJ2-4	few	TGCGCCAGCAGCTGGGGGCAGGGGGCGGCCAAAAACATTCAGTACTTC	CASSWGQGAAKNIQYF
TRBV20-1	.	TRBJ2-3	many	TGCAGTGCTAGGGCGGCCGGGACAGATACGCAGTATTTT	CSARAAGTDTQYF
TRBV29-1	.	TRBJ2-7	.	TGCAGCGGACGCGCCGGTCCCTACGAGCAGTACTTC	CSGRAGPYEQYF
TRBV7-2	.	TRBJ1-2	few	TGTGCCAGCACCTTATTTGGGACGGACTATGGCTACACCTTC	CASTLFGTDYGYTF
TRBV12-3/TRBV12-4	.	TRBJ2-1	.	TGTGCCAGCAGTTTAGGCCGTGTGACCAGCTCCTACAATGAGCAGTTCTTC	CASSLGRVTSSYNEQFF
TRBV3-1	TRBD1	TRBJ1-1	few	TGTGCCAGCAGCCAACTATCCCGACAGGGGTCTGAAGCTTTCTTT	CASSQLSRQGSEAFF
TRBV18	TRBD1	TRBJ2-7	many	TGTGCCAGCTCACCGAGGACAGGCGATAACTACGAGCAGTACTTC	CASSPRTGDNYEQYF
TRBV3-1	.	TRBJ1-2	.	TGTGCCAGCAGCCAAGTGTTTGCCGATTATTATGGCTACACCTTC	CASSQVFADYYGYTF
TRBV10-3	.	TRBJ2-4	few	TGTGCCATCAGGCCAGCTCTAGCCAAAAACATTCAGTACTTC	CAIRPALAKNIQYF
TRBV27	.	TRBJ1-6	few	TGTGCCAGCAGTCTAAGGGGTCCCGTCCTCAGCTCACCCCTCCACTTT	CASSLRGPVLSSPLHF
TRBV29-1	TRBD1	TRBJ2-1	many	TGCAGCGTTGTCGCAGGGGGAAGACACAATGAGCAGTTCTTC	CSVVAGGRHNEQFF
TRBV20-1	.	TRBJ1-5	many	TGCAGTGCTAGGGATGATCCCTTGGTGGCCCAGCATTTT	CSARDDPLVAQHF
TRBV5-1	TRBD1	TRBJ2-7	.	TGCGCCAGCAGCTCACGTACAGGGGGCGGGGACGAGCAGTACTTC	CASSSRTGGGDEQYF
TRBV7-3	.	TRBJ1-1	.	TGTGCCAGCAGCTTACGTCAGGCCATGAACACTGAAGCTTTCTTT	CASSLRQAMNTEAFF
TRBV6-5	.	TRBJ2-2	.	TGTGCCAGCAGCTCCGGGTCAGCACGGACCGGGGAGCTGTTTTTT	CASSSGSARTGELFF
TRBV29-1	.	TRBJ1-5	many	TGCAGCGTTGTGGGGCTGGGGCAGCCCCAGCATTTT	CSVVGLGQPQHF
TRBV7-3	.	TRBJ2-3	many	TGTGCCAGCAGCTATTTCACAGATACGCAGTATTTT	CASSYFTDTQYF
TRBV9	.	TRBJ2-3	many	TGTGCCAGCAGCCGCCTTTCGACAGATACGCAGTATTTT	CASSRLSTDTQYF
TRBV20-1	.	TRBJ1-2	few	TGCAGTCATAGACCCAGGGAGATGAATGGCTACACCTTC	CSHRPREMNGYTF
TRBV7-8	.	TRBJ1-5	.	TGTGCCAGCAGCTTAGCGTGGGGAGACACCGACAATCAGCCCCAGCATTTT	CASSLAWGDTDNQPQHF
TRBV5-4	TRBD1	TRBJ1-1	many	TGTGCCAGCAGTATTGACAGGGATGAGGCTGAAGCTTTCTTT	CASSIDRDEAEAFF
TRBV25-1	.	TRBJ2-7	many	TGTGCCAGCAGTAGGCAGGGATGGGAATACGAGCAGTACTTC	CASSRQGWEYEQYF
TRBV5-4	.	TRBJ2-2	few	TGTGCCAGCAGCTTGGGAGGGACTGCGAACACCGGGGAGCTGTTTTTT	CASSLGGTANTGELFF
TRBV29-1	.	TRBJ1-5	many	TGCAGCGTTGAAGAGGGGGGAGGGCAGCCCCAGCATTTT	CSVEEGGGQPQHF
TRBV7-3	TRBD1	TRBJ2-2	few	TGTGCCAGCAGCTTAACCTTAGGACAGGGGTTCACCGGGGAGCTGTTTTTT	CASSLTLGQGFTGELFF
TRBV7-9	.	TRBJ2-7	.	TGTGCCAGCAGCTCCCGTGAGGTGGTATATGAGAACGAGCAGTACTTC	CASSSREVVYENEQYF
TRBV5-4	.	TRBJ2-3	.	TGTGCCAGCAGCTTGGGCGGGTCTTCTGCTAGCACAGATACGCAGTATTTT	CASSLGGSSASTDTQYF
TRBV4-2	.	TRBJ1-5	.	TGTGCCAGCAGCCATGACAACCTTAGCAATCAGCCCCAGCATTTT	CASSHDNLSNQPQHF
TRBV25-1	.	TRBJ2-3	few	TGTGCCAGCAGTGAATTAAAAGGGTTCGCCGATACGCAGTATTTT	CASSELKGFADTQYF
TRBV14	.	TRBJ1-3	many	TGTGCCAGCAGCCCATCGTCTGGAAACACCATATATTTT	CASSPSSGNTIYF
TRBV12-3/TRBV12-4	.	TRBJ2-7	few	TGTGCCAGCAGAAGGTCCGGGTTCTACGAGCAGTACTTC	CASRRSGFYEQYF
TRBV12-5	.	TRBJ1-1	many	TGTGCTAGTGGTTGGACGGGAAATGAAGCTTTCTTT	CASGWTGNEAFF